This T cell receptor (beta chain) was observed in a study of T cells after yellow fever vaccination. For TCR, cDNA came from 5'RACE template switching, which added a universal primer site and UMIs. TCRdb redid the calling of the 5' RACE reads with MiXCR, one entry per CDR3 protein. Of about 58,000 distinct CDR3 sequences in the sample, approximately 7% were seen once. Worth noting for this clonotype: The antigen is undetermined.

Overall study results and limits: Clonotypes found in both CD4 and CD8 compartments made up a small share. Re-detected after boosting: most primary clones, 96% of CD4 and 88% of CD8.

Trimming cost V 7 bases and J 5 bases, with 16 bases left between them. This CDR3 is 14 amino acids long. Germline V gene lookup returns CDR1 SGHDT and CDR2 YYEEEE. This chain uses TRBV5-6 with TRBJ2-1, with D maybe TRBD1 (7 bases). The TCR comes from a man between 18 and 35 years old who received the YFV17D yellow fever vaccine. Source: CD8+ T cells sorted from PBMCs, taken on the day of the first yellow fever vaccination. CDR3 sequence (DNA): TGTGCCAGCGGCCCCGCGGGACAGCACAATGAGCAGTTCTTC. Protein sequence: CASGPAGQHNEQFF.